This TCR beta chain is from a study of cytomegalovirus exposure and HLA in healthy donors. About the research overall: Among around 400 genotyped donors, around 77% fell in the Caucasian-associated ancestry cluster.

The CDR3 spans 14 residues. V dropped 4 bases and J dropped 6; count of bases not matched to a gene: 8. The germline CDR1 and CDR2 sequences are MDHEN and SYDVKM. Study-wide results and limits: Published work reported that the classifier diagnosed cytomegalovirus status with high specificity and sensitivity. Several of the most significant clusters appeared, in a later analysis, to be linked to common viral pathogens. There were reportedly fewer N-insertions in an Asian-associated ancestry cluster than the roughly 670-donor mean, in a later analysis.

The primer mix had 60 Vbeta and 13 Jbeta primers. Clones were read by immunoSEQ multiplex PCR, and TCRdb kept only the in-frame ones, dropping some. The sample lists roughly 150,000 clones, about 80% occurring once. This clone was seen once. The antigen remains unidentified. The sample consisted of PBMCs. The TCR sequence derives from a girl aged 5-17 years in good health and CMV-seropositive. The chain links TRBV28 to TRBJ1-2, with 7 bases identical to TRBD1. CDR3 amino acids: CASSSGTVEDGYTF. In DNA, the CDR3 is TGTGCCAGCAGTTCGGGGACAGTCGAGGATGGCTACACCTTC.